What follows are 30 T cell receptor beta chains derived from one specimen sequenced in a study of early T cells in non-severe SARS-CoV-2 infection. TCRdb recomputed calls from the 5' RACE reads with MiXCR, one row per CDR3 protein. The data show around 72,000 distinct CDR3 sequences, around 10% seen once. The source was whole blood, collected at baseline. The origin of the receptors is an adult who was a healthcare worker with PCR-confirmed SARS-CoV-2 infection or an uninfected control (not recorded which).

This clonotype has ten or more counts. The chain links TRBV6-6 to TRBJ1-6; 7 nucleotides match TRBD1. CDR1 and CDR2 (germline): MNHNY, SVGAGI (reference sequence). This CDR3 contains 14 residues. The trim removed 5 bases at V and 10 bases at J, leaving 8 bases unmatched. The CDR3 spells CASSHRGIGSPLHF. The CDR3 DNA sequence: TGTGCCAGCAGTCACAGGGGAATAGGCTCACCCCTCCACTTT.

CDR3 nucleotide sequence: TGTGCCAGCAGTGAAGAGTCGGGACCATCAACGCAGTATTTT. Amino acids: CASSEESGPSTQYF. The gene calls are TRBV6-1 and TRBJ2-3; D may match TRBD1 or TRBD2 (5 bases each). This CDR3 has 14 residues. The V end lost 1 base, the J end lost 9 bases, and 14 bases lay between the germline ends. Germline-derived CDR1 and CDR2 are MNHNS and SASEGT.

The chain joins TRBV7-8 to TRBJ1-2, with 9 bases identical to TRBD1. The CDR3 runs to 14 residues. Germline-derived CDR1 and CDR2 are SGHVS and FQNEAQ. Losses at the gene ends were 1 base for V and 8 bases for J; bases not matched to a gene: 5. CDR3 sequence (DNA): TGTGCCAGCAGCTTAGACAGGGGGCCTGGAGGCTACACCTTC. It encodes CASSLDRGPGGYTF.

This clonotype has ten or more counts. The chain links TRBV28 to TRBJ2-7, with no clear D. The V and J ends lost 6 bases and 3 bases respectively, with 6 bases between them. The CDR3 is 11 amino acids. Germline assignment: CDR1 MDHEN and CDR2 SYDVKM. For the CDR3, the DNA is TGTGCCAGCAGCCCCGGCTACGAGCAGTACTTC. Translation gives CASSPGYEQYF.

V usage is TRBV28 and J usage is TRBJ2-5, with D possibly matching TRBD2 (5 bases). The CDR3 extends over 13 amino acids. CDR1 and CDR2 from the germline V gene are MDHEN and SYDVKM. Trimming cost V 7 bases and J 5 bases, with 14 bases left between them. The CDR3 DNA reads TGTGCCAGCAAGAGGGCCCAATTGGAGACCCAGTACTTC. Its protein is CASKRAQLETQYF.

The chain recombines TRBV29-1 with TRBJ1-1; D ambiguous. Deletions cut 4 bases from V and 3 bases from J, with 9 bases between. This CDR3 has 12 amino acids. Germline loops: CDR1 SQVTM, CDR2 ANQGSEA. CDR3 nucleotide sequence: TGCAGCGTTGGTATGTTGGACACTGAAGCTTTCTTT. It encodes CSVGMLDTEAFF. The complete variable domain, with remaining parts taken from reference TRBV29-1 and TRBJ1-1, reads SAVISQKPSRDICQRGTSLTIQCQVDSQVTMMFWYRQQPGQSLTLIATANQGSEATYESGFVIDKFPISRPNLTFSTLTVSNMSPEDSSIYLCSVGMLDTEAFFGQGTRLTVV.

V and J are TRBV19 and TRBJ1-4; possibly TRBD1 for D (5 bases). Deletions cut 9 bases from V and 7 bases from J, with 21 bases between. CDR1 is LNHDA and CDR2 is SQIVND in the germline V gene (reference sequence). The CDR3 has 15 amino acids. The CDR3 region has the DNA TGTGCCAGCCAAGTATCTGAGACAGAGATTGAAAAACTGTTTTTT. Amino acid sequence: CASQVSETEIEKLFF.

This clonotype was seen repeatedly, ten times or more. This could be a read error, since a much larger clone is one nucleotide away. This chain links TRBV7-3 with TRBJ1-1; a weak D match, TRBD1 (5 bases). The CDR3 sequence is 13 residues long. Germline CDR1 reads SGHTA; CDR2 reads FQGTGA. Trimming shortened V by 2 bases and J by 1 base, and 5 bases separated the two germline ends. The DNA of the CDR3 is TGTGCCAGCAGCTTAGACAGGAACACTGAAGCTTTCTTT. It encodes CASSLDRNTEAFF.

This chain connects TRBV12-5 to TRBJ2-7; weak D call: TRBD2 (5 bases). This CDR3 comprises 14 residues. The germline V gene encodes CDR1 LGHNT and CDR2 FRNRAP. With 7 bases removed from V and 0 bases from J, the gap between germline ends came to 13 bases. The CDR3 coding sequence is TGTGCTAGTGCTTCCCGGGAAAGCTCCTACGAGCAGTACTTC. As protein: CASASRESSYEQYF.

This clonotype came up a few times. The V and J genes are TRBV4-2 and TRBJ2-7; 9 nucleotides agree with TRBD1. The V segment lost 1 base and the J segment 2 bases; nucleotides outside the gene matches: 3. Germline V gene sequence: CDR1 LGHNA, CDR2 YNFKEQ. The CDR3 has 15 residues. The CDR3, as DNA: TGTGCCAGCAGCCAAGTCAGGGACAGGGCCTACGAGCAGTACTTC. This sequence encodes CASSQVRDRAYEQYF.

This clonotype has more than one count but fewer than ten. V is TRBV30 and J is TRBJ1-1; D remains ambiguous. The V gene's germline CDR1 is GTSNPN and CDR2 SVGIG (reference sequence). Trimming stripped 0 bases from V and 0 bases from J, with 8 bases between. The CDR3 spans 14 residues. The CDR3 nucleotides read TGTGCCTGGAGTGTACTCCCTATGAACACTGAAGCTTTCTTT. It codes for CAWSVLPMNTEAFF.

In its sample, this clonotype was seen a few times. J is TRBJ2-2 and V is TRBV24-1, with 7 bases lining up with TRBD1. The CDR3 runs 14 residues. From germline, CDR1 is KGHDR and CDR2 SFDVKD. V lost 9 bases and J lost 1; bases outside the gene matches: 4. CDR3: CATRGDRNTGELFF. The CDR3 DNA reads as TGTGCCACCCGTGGGGACAGGAACACCGGGGAGCTGTTTTTT.

This clonotype was observed a few times. CDR3 bases: TGTGCCAGCAGCTTAAGCAGTGGAGAGACCCAGTACTTC. Amino acid sequence: CASSLSSGETQYF. The V and J genes are TRBV7-3 and TRBJ2-5; unclear D gene. The CDR3 totals 13 residues. Deletions cut 1 base from V and 4 bases from J, with 7 bases between. The germline V gene encodes CDR1 SGHTA and CDR2 FQGTGA.

This clonotype was seen more than once but under ten times. V gene TRBV20-1 combines with J gene TRBJ2-3; no clear D gene. V gave up 6 bases and J gave up 6 bases, with 16 bases separating them. CDR1 is DFQATT and CDR2 is SNEGSKA in the germline V gene (reference sequence). CDR3 length: 13 residues. The CDR3 spells CSATPFRFDTQYF. The DNA for the CDR3 is TGCAGTGCAACTCCCTTTCGTTTTGATACGCAGTATTTT.

This clonotype was seen ten or more times. This CDR3 is CASSARTGRNTEAFF. The CDR3 region has the DNA TGCGCCAGCAGCGCTCGGACAGGGAGGAACACTGAAGCTTTCTTT. The V gene is TRBV5-1, the J gene TRBJ1-1; 8 nucleotides align to TRBD1. The CDR3 is made up of 15 amino acids. The V gene's germline CDR1 is SGHRS and CDR2 YFSETQ. V was pared by 4 bases and J by 1 base, with 6 bases of the junction left unmatched.

This clonotype was seen repeatedly, ten times or more. The gene calls are TRBV19 and TRBJ2-1; TRBD1 might be the D (6 bases). Germline CDR1 and CDR2: LNHDA and SQIVND (reference sequence). With 10 bases removed from V and 5 bases from J, the gap between germline ends came to 21 bases. The CDR3 is 15 residues long. As DNA, the CDR3 is TGTGCCACACGACCTGGGACACAAACCCACAATGAGCAGTTCTTC. Its protein product is CATRPGTQTHNEQFF. The full variable domain, rest sourced from reference TRBV19 and TRBJ2-1, is DGGITQSPKYLFRKEGQNVTLSCEQNLNHDAMYWYRQDPGQGLRLIYYSQIVNDFQKGDIAEGYSVSREKKESFPLTVTSAQKNPTAFYLCATRPGTQTHNEQFFGPGTRLTVL.

The V call is TRBV10-3, the J call TRBJ1-3; D is uncertain. Trimming pared 6 bases from V and 0 bases from J, leaving 9 bases between. The CDR3 consists of 14 residues. The germline V gene encodes CDR1 ENHRY and CDR2 SYGVKD. The CDR3 bases are TGTGCCATCAGGAGGGAGATCTCTGGAAACACCATATATTTT. Translation: CAIRREISGNTIYF.

This clonotype was observed many times. The genes are TRBV7-6 and TRBJ2-6, with a possible D match to TRBD2 (5 bases). With 5 bases removed from V and 2 bases from J, the gap between germline ends came to 10 bases. This CDR3 region has 15 residues. Germline lookup yields CDR1 SGHVS and CDR2 FNYEAQ. The CDR3 loop reads CASSPGGAGANVLTF. As DNA, the CDR3 is TGTGCCAGCAGCCCAGGAGGAGCTGGGGCCAACGTCCTGACTTTC.

This clonotype was observed at least ten times. V is TRBV29-1 and J is TRBJ1-4, with 7 bases identical to TRBD1. This CDR3 is 13 amino acids long. Germline CDR1 and CDR2: SQVTM and ANQGSEA. With V trimmed by 6 bases and J by 3 bases, 4 bases remained unmatched. In DNA form, the CDR3 reads TGCAGCGTAAAGACAGGGTCTAATGAAAAACTGTTTTTT. Amino acid sequence: CSVKTGSNEKLFF.

This clonotype was observed a handful of times. The chain uses TRBV7-2 and TRBJ2-3, with 12 bases fitting TRBD2. The CDR3 has 17 residues. Trimming cost V 5 bases and J 1 base; bases outside gene matches: 7. CDR1 SGHTA and CDR2 FQGNSA come from the germline V gene. CDR3 in DNA: TGTGCCAGCAGCGCCCGGACTAGCGGGGTACGCACAGATACGCAGTATTTT. It yields the protein CASSARTSGVRTDTQYF.

This clonotype has at least ten counts. CDR3 loop: CASSATLAGGLQKQFF. CDR3 bases: TGTGCCAGCAGCGCGACACTAGCGGGGGGCCTACAGAAGCAGTTCTTC. J is TRBJ2-1 and V is TRBV9; TRBD2 matches at 12 bases. This CDR3 is 16 amino acids long. After removal of 3 bases from V and 11 bases from J, the junction contained 12 bases not matched to a gene. CDR1 is SGDLS, CDR2 YYNGEE, per germline.

This clonotype appeared a few times. V gene TRBV9 combines with J gene TRBJ2-7, with D perhaps matching TRBD1 or TRBD2 (5 bases each). Trimming took 2 bases from V and 0 from J, leaving 15 bases between them. CDR1 and CDR2 from the germline V gene are SGDLS and YYNGEE. The CDR3 runs to 16 residues. The CDR3 bases are TGTGCCAGCAGCGTGGCCGGGACCACCACCTCCTACGAGCAGTACTTC. As protein: CASSVAGTTTSYEQYF.

The V call is TRBV9, the J call TRBJ1-4; 9 nucleotides line up with TRBD1. The junction had 4 bases not matched to a gene; V was cut back by 4 bases and J by 6 bases. CDR3 length: 14 amino acids. Germline assignment: CDR1 SGDLS and CDR2 YYNGEE. CDR3 sequence reads: CASSPGTGYEKLFF. The CDR3 bases are TGTGCCAGCAGCCCAGGGACAGGGTATGAAAAACTGTTTTTT.

This clonotype showed up just a few times. This chain uses TRBV9 with TRBJ2-1; 7 bases match TRBD2. Germline loops: CDR1 SGDLS, CDR2 YYNGEE. This CDR3 spans 19 amino acids. J lost 0 bases, V lost 5 bases, and 17 bases had no gene match. This CDR3 is CASSPGIPSGVVSYNEQFF. CDR3 bases: TGTGCCAGCAGTCCCGGGATTCCAAGCGGGGTCGTCTCCTACAATGAGCAGTTCTTC.

This clonotype appeared many times. The rearrangement uses TRBV30 and TRBJ2-1, with TRBD1 matching 9 bases. V trimming: 1 base; J trimming: 7 bases; junction bases outside the gene matches: 8. CDR3 length equals 15 residues. CDR1 and CDR2 from the germline V gene are GTSNPN and SVGIG (reference sequence). The CDR3 here is CAWSGGQGISNEQFF. The DNA for the CDR3 is TGTGCCTGGAGTGGGGGACAGGGTATTTCAAATGAGCAGTTCTTC.

This clonotype was detected many times. The V and J genes are TRBV6-5 and TRBJ1-2; the D gene is possibly TRBD1 (6 bases). The CDR3 is 14 residues long. Germline V CDR1 and CDR2: MNHEY, SVGAGI. V was trimmed by 6 bases and J by 4 bases, leaving 15 bases between them. The CDR3 sequence: CASRSVRGIYGYTF. The CDR3 DNA sequence: TGTGCCAGCAGATCCGTCAGGGGAATCTATGGCTACACCTTC.

V is TRBV7-9 and J is TRBJ2-7; D possibly matches TRBD1 or TRBD2 (5 bases each). The CDR3 length is 15 residues. V lost 1 base and J lost 6, with 16 bases in between. Germline lookup yields CDR1 SEHNR and CDR2 FQNEAQ (reference sequence). CDR3 DNA: TGTGCCAGCAGCTTAGTCCGGGGCGAAGTAAGCGAGCAGTACTTC. Translated: CASSLVRGEVSEQYF.

This clonotype was counted many times. The chain recombines TRBV20-1 with TRBJ2-1; 7 bases map to TRBD2. V dropped 6 bases and J dropped 8; count of bases not matched to a gene: 7. The CDR3 loop spans 12 amino acids. Germline CDR1 is DFQATT and CDR2 is SNEGSKA (reference sequence). CDR3 loop: CSAAAGVYEQFF. The CDR3, as DNA: TGCAGTGCCGCGGCGGGGGTTTATGAGCAGTTCTTC.

The chain couples TRBV9 to TRBJ2-7; 7 nucleotides match TRBD1. This CDR3 contains 15 residues. The germline V gene has CDR1 SGDLS and CDR2 YYNGEE. V gave up 0 bases and J gave up 2 bases; unmatched junction bases: 5. CDR3 residues: CASSVGGTGAYEQYF. The CDR3 DNA reads as TGTGCCAGCAGCGTAGGGGGAACAGGGGCCTACGAGCAGTACTTC.

The table lists this clonotype with many counts. J is TRBJ1-6 and V is TRBV7-6; D gene uncertain. The germline V gene has CDR1 SGHVS and CDR2 FNYEAQ. The CDR3 runs to 13 residues. Trimming stripped 5 bases from V and 9 bases from J, with 11 bases between. The CDR3 nucleotides read TGTGCCAGCAGCCCCCAGAGGAGTTCACCCCTCCACTTT. Its translation is CASSPQRSSPLHF.